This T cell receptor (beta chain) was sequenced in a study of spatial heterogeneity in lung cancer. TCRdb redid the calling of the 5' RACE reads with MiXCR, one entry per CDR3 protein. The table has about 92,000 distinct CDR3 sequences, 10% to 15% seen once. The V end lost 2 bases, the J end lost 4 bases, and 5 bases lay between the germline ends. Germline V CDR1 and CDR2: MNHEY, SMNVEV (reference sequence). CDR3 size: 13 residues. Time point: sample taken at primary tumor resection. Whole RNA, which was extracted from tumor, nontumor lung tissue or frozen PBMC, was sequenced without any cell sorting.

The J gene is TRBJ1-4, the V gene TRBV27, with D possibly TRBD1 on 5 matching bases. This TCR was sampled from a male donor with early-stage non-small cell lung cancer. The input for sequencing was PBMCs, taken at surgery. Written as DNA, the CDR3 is TGTGCCAGCAGTTTACAGGGTAATGAAAAACTGTTTTTT. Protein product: CASSLQGNEKLFF.